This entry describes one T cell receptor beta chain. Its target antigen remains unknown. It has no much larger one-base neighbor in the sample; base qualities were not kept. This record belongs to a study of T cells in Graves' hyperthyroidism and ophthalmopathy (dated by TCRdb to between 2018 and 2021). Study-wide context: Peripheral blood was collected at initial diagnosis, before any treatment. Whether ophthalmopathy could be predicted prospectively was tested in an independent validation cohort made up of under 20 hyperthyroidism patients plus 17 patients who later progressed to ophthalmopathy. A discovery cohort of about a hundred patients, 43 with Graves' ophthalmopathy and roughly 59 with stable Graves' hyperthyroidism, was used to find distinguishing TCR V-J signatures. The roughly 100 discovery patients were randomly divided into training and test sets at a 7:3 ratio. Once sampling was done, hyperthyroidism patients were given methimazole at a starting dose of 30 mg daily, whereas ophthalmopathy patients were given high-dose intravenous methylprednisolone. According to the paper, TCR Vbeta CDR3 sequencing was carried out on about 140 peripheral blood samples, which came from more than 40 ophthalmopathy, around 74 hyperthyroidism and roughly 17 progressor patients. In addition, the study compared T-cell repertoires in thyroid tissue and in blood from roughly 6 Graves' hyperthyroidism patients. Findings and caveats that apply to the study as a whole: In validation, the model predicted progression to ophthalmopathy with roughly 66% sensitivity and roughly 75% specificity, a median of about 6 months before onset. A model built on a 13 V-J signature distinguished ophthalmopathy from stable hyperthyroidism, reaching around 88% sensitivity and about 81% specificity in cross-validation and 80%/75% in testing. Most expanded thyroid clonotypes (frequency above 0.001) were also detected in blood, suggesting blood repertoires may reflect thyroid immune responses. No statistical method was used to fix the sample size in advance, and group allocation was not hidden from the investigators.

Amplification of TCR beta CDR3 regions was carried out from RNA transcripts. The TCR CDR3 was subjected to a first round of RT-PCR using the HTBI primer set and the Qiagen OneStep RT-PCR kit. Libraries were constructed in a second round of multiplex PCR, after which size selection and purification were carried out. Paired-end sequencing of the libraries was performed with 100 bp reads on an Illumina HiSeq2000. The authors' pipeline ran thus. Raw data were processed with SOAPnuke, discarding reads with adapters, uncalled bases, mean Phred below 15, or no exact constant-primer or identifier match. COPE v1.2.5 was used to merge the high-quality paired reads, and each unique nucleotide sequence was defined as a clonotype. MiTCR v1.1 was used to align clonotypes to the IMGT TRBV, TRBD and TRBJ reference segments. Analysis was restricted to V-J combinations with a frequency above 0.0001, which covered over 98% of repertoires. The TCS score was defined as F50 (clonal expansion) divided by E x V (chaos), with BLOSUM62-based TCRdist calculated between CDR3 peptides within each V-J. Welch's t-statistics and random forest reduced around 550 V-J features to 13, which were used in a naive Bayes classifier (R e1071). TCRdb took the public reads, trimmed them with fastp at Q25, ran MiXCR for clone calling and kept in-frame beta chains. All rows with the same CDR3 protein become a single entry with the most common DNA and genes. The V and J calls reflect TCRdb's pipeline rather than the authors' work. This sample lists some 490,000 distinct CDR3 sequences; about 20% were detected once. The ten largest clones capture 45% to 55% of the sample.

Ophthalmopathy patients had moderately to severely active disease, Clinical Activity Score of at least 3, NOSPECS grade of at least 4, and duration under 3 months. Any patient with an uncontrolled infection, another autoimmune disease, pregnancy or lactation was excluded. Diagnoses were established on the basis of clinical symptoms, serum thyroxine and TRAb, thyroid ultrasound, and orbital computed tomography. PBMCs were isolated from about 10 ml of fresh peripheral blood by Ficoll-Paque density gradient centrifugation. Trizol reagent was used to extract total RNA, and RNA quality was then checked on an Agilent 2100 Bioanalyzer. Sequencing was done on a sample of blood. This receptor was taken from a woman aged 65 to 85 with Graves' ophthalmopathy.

The nucleotide sequence is given as TGTGCCAGCGCCCCTAGCGGGAGAAAAACCGGGGAGCTGTTTTTT. Translated, this is CASAPSGRKTGELFF. Here the chain combines TRBV11-2 and TRBJ2-2, with 10 middle bases fitting TRBD2. Clipping removes 8 bases from V and 5 bases from J, with 8 as the unmatched junction base count. From the cysteine through the phenylalanine, the CDR3 covers 15 amino acids. Only CDR3 DNA remains: 45 bases, in frame from the first base. As encoded in the germline V gene, CDR1 is SGHAT while CDR2 is FQNNGV.